Below, 16 T cell receptor beta chains from the same sample are listed, as sequenced in a study of cytomegalovirus exposure and HLA in healthy donors. PCR used 60 Vbeta primers and 13 Jbeta primers. Profiling relied on immunoSEQ multiplex PCR, and the TCRdb table lists in-frame clones only, not all of them. The sample carries about 160,000 clones, 84% recorded once. Sequencing was done on a sample of PBMCs. The receptors shown here come from a man in his fifties or sixties in good health and CMV-seropositive.

The V call is TRBV10-3, the J call TRBJ1-1; 12 nucleotides align to TRBD1. With V trimmed by 6 bases and J by 4 bases, 3 bases remained unmatched. Per the germline V gene, CDR1 is ENHRY and CDR2 is SYGVKD. The CDR3 contains 14 residues. CDR3 nucleotide sequence: TGTGCCATCAGGGGACAGGGGGCATCCACTGAAGCTTTCTTT. This sequence encodes CAIRGQGASTEAFF.

This clone was seen a few times. The V gene is TRBV15, the J gene TRBJ2-1, with D maybe TRBD2 (6 bases). Per germline, CDR1 LNHNV and CDR2 YYDKDF (reference sequence). CDR3 length equals 14 residues. Trimming removed 5 bases from V and 0 bases from J, with 8 bases in between. CDR3 residues: CATSDGSSYNEQFF. In nucleotides, the CDR3 is TGTGCCACCAGCGACGGGAGCTCCTACAATGAGCAGTTCTTC.

The chain is built from TRBV10-3 and TRBJ2-1; a weak D match, TRBD1 (6 bases). Germline-derived CDR1 and CDR2 are ENHRY and SYGVKD. The CDR3 runs to 14 residues. V was clipped by 6 bases and J by 6 bases, with 15 bases between them. The CDR3 DNA reads TGTGCCATCAGACGGACAGCCTCCCCCAATGAGCAGTTCTTC. Translated: CAIRRTASPNEQFF.

This clone was picked up one time. The chain is built from TRBV18 and TRBJ2-7; D is possibly TRBD1 (6 bases). V shed 6 bases and J shed 0 bases, with 6 bases lying between them. In germline, CDR1 is KGHSH, CDR2 LQKENI. The length of the CDR3 is 12 residues. CDR3 bases: TGTGCCAGCTCGGACAGCTCCTACGAGCAGTACGTC. Translated: CASSDSSYEQYV.

A single count supports this clone. This sequence joins TRBV14 and TRBJ1-1; 7 bases align to TRBD1. CDR1 is SGHDN and CDR2 is FVKESK in the germline V gene. This CDR3 is 17 amino acids long. The ends lost 0 bases at V and 0 bases at J; junction bases unmatched: 7. This CDR3 is CASSQDRGTVMNTEAFF. The CDR3 DNA is TGTGCCAGCAGCCAAGATCGAGGGACAGTCATGAACACTGAAGCTTTCTTT.

The rearrangement links TRBV6-4 to TRBJ2-3; 9 nucleotides agree with TRBD2. The V segment lost 2 bases and the J segment 3 bases; nucleotides outside the gene matches: 18. Germline CDR1 reads MRHNA; CDR2 reads SNTAGT. This CDR3 comprises 20 residues. CDR3 region: CASSDLKRASGNPSTDTQYF. CDR3 nucleotide sequence: TGTGCCAGCAGTGACCTTAAAAGGGCTAGCGGGAACCCTTCGACAGATACGCAGTATTTT.

The rearrangement links TRBV5-1 to TRBJ1-5; D possibly corresponds to TRBD1 (6 bases). CDR1 is SGHRS, CDR2 YFSETQ, per germline. The CDR3 contains 15 residues. V lost 5 bases to trimming and J lost 0 bases, with 12 bases between them. CDR3 coding DNA: TGCGCCAGCAGACAGGACAGTCATAGCAATCAGCCCCAGCATTTT. It encodes CASRQDSHSNQPQHF.

The chain carries TRBV14 and TRBJ2-5, with D possibly being TRBD2 (6 bases). Trimming left V 3 bases short and J 4 bases short, with 15 bases between. Germline V lookup: CDR1 SGHDN, CDR2 FVKESK. CDR3 length equals 15 residues. The CDR3 DNA reads as TGTGCCAGCAGCCAGGCCCAGGCGGGACTAGAGACCCAGTACTTC. This translates into CASSQAQAGLETQYF. Looking up the rest from reference TRBV14 and TRBJ2-5 gives the full variable domain: EAGVTQFPSHSVIEKGQTVTLRCDPISGHDNLYWYRRVMGKEIKFLLHFVKESKQDESGMPNNRFLAERTGGTYSTLKVQPAELEDSGVYFCASSQAQAGLETQYFGPGTRLLVL.

The V call is TRBV9, the J call TRBJ2-2; 8 bases match TRBD1. V was clipped by 3 bases and J by 5 bases; unmatched bases: 6. The CDR3 has 15 amino acids. Germline V CDR1 and CDR2: SGDLS, YYNGEE. The CDR3 spells CASSGHRGRTGELFF. DNA for the CDR3: TGTGCCAGCAGCGGCCACAGGGGGAGGACCGGGGAGCTGTTTTTT.

The chain's CDR3 is CASSPDRNYGYTF. CDR3 nucleotide sequence: TGTGCCAGCAGCCCAGACAGGAACTATGGCTACACCTTC. The chain has TRBV7-3 and TRBJ1-2; maybe TRBD1 (6 bases). Germline assignment: CDR1 SGHTA and CDR2 FQGTGA. The CDR3 has 13 amino acids. Trimming left V 5 bases short and J 2 bases short, with 9 bases between.

The CDR3 DNA sequence: TGTGCCGTTTCACCCGGGACACGGAGTGAGACCCAGTACTTC. This codes for CAVSPGTRSETQYF. The chain is built from TRBV7-7 and TRBJ2-5; D is possibly TRBD1 (6 bases). V lost 11 bases and J lost 5, with 21 bases in between. The length of the CDR3 is 14 residues. Germline lookup yields CDR1 SSHAT and CDR2 FNYEAQ (reference sequence).

This chain connects TRBV27 to TRBJ1-4; 10 nucleotides line up with TRBD1. Trimming removed 4 bases from V and 7 bases from J; junction bases left unmatched: 9. This CDR3 comprises 16 residues. Germline CDR1 and CDR2: MNHEY and SMNVEV (reference sequence). DNA of the CDR3: TGTGCCAGCAGTTCCTTGTACCGGACAGGGGGTGAAAAACTGTTTTTT. Translated, it gives CASSSLYRTGGEKLFF.

This clone occurred once. The gene calls are TRBV4-1 and TRBJ2-7; 11 positions agree with TRBD1. Germline values: CDR1 MGHRA, CDR2 YSYEKL. The V and J ends lost 4 bases and 5 bases, in that order; junction bases with no gene match: 13. The CDR3 loop spans 17 amino acids. The DNA for the CDR3 is TGCGCCAGCAGCCCTCCGCCCCGAGGACAGGGGGCGGACGAGCAGTACTTC. Translating gives CASSPPPRGQGADEQYF.

The rearrangement uses TRBV6-1 and TRBJ2-7, with D maybe TRBD2 (7 bases). Trimming took off 5 bases at V and 3 bases at J, with 14 bases between the two ends. This CDR3 has 14 amino acids. The germline V gene has CDR1 MNHNS and CDR2 SASEGT. For the CDR3, the DNA is TGTGCCAGCAGTTGGGGAAGGGGGGGCTACGAGCAGTACGTC. Translated: CASSWGRGGYEQYV.

The count of this clone is one. V and J are TRBV5-4 and TRBJ2-1; possible D gene TRBD2, 6 bases. V dropped 4 bases and J dropped 0 bases, with 11 bases sitting between them. This CDR3 contains 15 residues. Looked up from germline, CDR1 is SGHNT and CDR2 is YYREEE (reference sequence). Here the CDR3 reads CASSPWRDSYNEQFF. In DNA form, the CDR3 reads TGTGCCAGCAGCCCTTGGCGGGACTCCTACAATGAGCAGTTCTTC.

This chain connects TRBV7-9 to TRBJ1-2; 11 nucleotides match TRBD1. Losses at the gene ends were 4 bases for V and 8 bases for J; bases not matched to a gene: 6. This CDR3 is built from 14 residues. Germline CDR1 reads SEHNR; CDR2 reads FQNEAQ (reference sequence). The CDR3 DNA is TGTGCCAGCAGCTCAGCTGGGACAGGGGGAGGCTACACCTTC. It specifies CASSSAGTGGGYTF.